The 8 T cell receptor beta chains below were found in one sample sequenced in a study of blood T cells in healthy people across ages. A second PCR of roughly 7 to 11 cycles used a sample-barcoded 5' primer and a J-beta primer mix. TCRdb ran MiXCR on the 5' RACE reads and lists one entry per CDR3 protein. Of hundreds of thousands of distinct CDR3 sequences listed, 55% to 70% are singletons. Sequenced material: blood. These receptors were taken from a man aged 25 to 40 in good health.

There are many counts of this clonotype. The chain links TRBV10-1 to TRBJ2-5; no clear D. Germline V gene sequence: CDR1 WNHNN, CDR2 SYGVQD (reference sequence). Between the trimmed V and J ends, which lost 2 bases and 4 bases, there was a span of 8 bases. This CDR3 is built from 13 residues. CDR3 sequence (DNA): TGCGCCAGCAGTGAGGTGAAGGGAGAGACCCAGTACTTC. It specifies CASSEVKGETQYF.

V and J are TRBV2 and TRBJ2-1; a weak D match, TRBD1 (6 bases). The CDR3 loop spans 13 amino acids. Per germline, CDR1 SNHLY and CDR2 FYNNEI. The V end was cut by 0 bases, the J end by 10 bases, with 10 bases between. The CDR3 sequence: CASSEAPRGEQFF. CDR3 nucleotide sequence: TGTGCCAGCAGTGAAGCCCCTAGGGGGGAGCAGTTCTTC.

The genes are TRBV7-2 and TRBJ2-5; TRBD2 matches 8 bases. Germline loops: CDR1 SGHTA, CDR2 FQGNSA. The CDR3 extends over 13 amino acids. After removal of 5 bases from V and 11 bases from J, the junction contained 10 bases not matched to a gene. CDR3 protein: CASSPKLAAKQYF. The CDR3, as DNA: TGTGCCAGCAGCCCAAAACTAGCGGCCAAGCAGTACTTC.

This clonotype has only a few counts. J is TRBJ2-5 and V is TRBV29-1; the match to TRBD2 covers 8 bases. V was clipped by 3 bases and J by 11 bases; unmatched bases: 14. This CDR3 is built from 14 residues. Looked up from germline, CDR1 is SQVTM and CDR2 is ANQGSEA. The CDR3 sequence is CSVEYRGGRGEQYF. The CDR3, as DNA: TGCAGCGTTGAGTATCGGGGGGGTCGGGGTGAGCAGTACTTC. The whole variable domain, remainder taken from reference TRBV29-1 and TRBJ2-5, is SAVISQKPSRDICQRGTSLTIQCQVDSQVTMMFWYRQQPGQSLTLIATANQGSEATYESGFVIDKFPISRPNLTFSTLTVSNMSPEDSSIYLCSVEYRGGRGEQYFGPGTRLLVL.

This chain uses TRBV20-1 with TRBJ2-3; D unclear. The CDR3 spans 17 residues. Looked up from germline, CDR1 is DFQATT and CDR2 is SNEGSKA (reference sequence). The ends were cut back, 0 bases at V and 6 bases at J, with 22 bases in the middle. DNA for the CDR3: TGCAGTGCTAGAGATCTGAGGTCTGGCTTTATTTCCGATACGCAGTATTTT. Translated: CSARDLRSGFISDTQYF.

The rearrangement joins TRBV29-1 to TRBJ2-2, with unresolved D. The CDR3 loop spans 13 amino acids. The ends were cut back, 4 bases at V and 4 bases at J, with 10 bases in the middle. Germline loops: CDR1 SQVTM, CDR2 ANQGSEA. The CDR3 spells CSVAKGRTGELFF. In DNA, the CDR3 is TGCAGCGTTGCTAAGGGTCGCACCGGGGAGCTGTTTTTT.

The rearrangement uses TRBV2 and TRBJ2-7; D is ambiguous. Trimming removed 7 bases at V and 3 bases at J, with 16 bases between. CDR3 length: 14 residues. Germline CDR1 is SNHLY and CDR2 is FYNNEI. CDR3 sequence reads: CASIGISRGYEQYF. CDR3 DNA: TGTGCCAGCATCGGCATATCGAGAGGCTACGAGCAGTACTTC. Full variable domain (remainder filled in from reference TRBV2 and TRBJ2-7): EPEVTQTPSHQVTQMGQEVILRCVPISNHLYFYWYRQILGQKVEFLVSFYNNEISEKSEIFDDQFSVERPDGSNFTLKIRSTKLEDSAMYFCASIGISRGYEQYFGPGTRLTVT.

This clonotype was seen only a few times. The chain couples TRBV7-8 to TRBJ1-6, with a possible D match to TRBD1 (5 bases). The V end was cut by 1 base, the J end by 4 bases, with 14 bases between. From germline, CDR1 is SGHVS and CDR2 FQNEAQ. The CDR3 covers 17 residues. The CDR3 here is CASSLGSLAGYNSPLHF. CDR3 nucleotides: TGTGCCAGCAGCTTAGGATCCCTTGCAGGGTATAATTCACCCCTCCACTTT.